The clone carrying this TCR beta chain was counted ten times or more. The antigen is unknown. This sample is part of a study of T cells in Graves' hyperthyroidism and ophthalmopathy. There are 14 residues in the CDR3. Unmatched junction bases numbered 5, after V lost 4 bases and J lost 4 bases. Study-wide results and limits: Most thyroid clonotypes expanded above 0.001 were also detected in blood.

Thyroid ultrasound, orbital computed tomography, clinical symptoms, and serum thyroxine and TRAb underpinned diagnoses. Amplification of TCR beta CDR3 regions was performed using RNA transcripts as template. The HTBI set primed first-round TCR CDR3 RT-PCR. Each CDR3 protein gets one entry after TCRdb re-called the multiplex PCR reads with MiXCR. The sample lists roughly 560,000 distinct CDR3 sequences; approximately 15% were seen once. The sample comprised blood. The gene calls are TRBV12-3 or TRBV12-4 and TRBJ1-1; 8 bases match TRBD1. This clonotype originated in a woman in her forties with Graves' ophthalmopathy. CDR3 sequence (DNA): TGTGCCAGCAGTTCCACAGGGGGAACCACTGAAGCTTTCTTT. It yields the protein CASSSTGGTTEAFF.